Listed here are 26 T cell receptor beta chains from one sample, sequenced in a study of CD8+CD57+ T cells in acquired aplastic anemia. Using genomic DNA as the template, TCR beta VDJ and CDR3 profiling was carried out. MiXCR was run by TCRdb on the reads, yielding one entry per CDR3 protein. The table lists 60,000 to 75,000 distinct CDR3 sequences, around 50% of them singletons, with 2% to 2.5% in the top ten. Specimen: sorted CD4+, CD8+, or CD8+CD57+ T cells (not recorded which) from PBMCs. These TCRs come from a human donor in good health, serving as a control.

This clonotype has at least ten counts. The chain couples TRBV20-1 to TRBJ2-5; 8 nucleotides line up with TRBD2. Germline V gene data show CDR1 as DFQATT and CDR2 as SNEGSKA (reference sequence). CDR3 size: 15 residues. V lost 2 bases and J lost 4; bases outside the gene matches: 9. The CDR3 DNA is TGCAGTGCTAGACGCCCCGGGGGGGTGGTAGAGACCCAGTACTTC. This sequence encodes CSARRPGGVVETQYF.

In this sample, this clonotype turned up once. One junction end disagrees with the germline gene, perhaps due to a read error. This rearrangement joins TRBV10-2 to TRBJ1-1; 7 bases line up with TRBD1. This CDR3 has 15 amino acids. Per germline, CDR1 WSHSY and CDR2 SAAADI. The CDR3 loop is CASSYSKGAVTEAFF. The CDR3 DNA reads TGTGCCAGCAGTTACTCGAAGGGGGCAGTCACTGAAGCTTTCTTT.

This clonotype has a count of ten or more. The chain uses TRBV5-1 and TRBJ1-2; tentatively, D is TRBD1 (6 bases). This CDR3 is 13 amino acids long. Germline assignment: CDR1 SGHRS and CDR2 YFSETQ. The V end was cut by 4 bases, the J end by 4 bases, with 11 bases between. CDR3 in DNA: TGCGCCAGCAGCACCGGACAGCGCTATGGCTACACCTTC. As protein: CASSTGQRYGYTF. The full variable domain, completed using reference TRBV5-1 and TRBJ1-2, is KAGVTQTPRYLIKTRGQQVTLSCSPISGHRSVSWYQQTPGQGLQFLFEYFSETQRNKGNFPGRFSGRQFSNSRSEMNVSTLELGDSALYLCASSTGQRYGYTFGSGTRLTVV.

A word on this clonotype: Sequence at one end of the junction differs from germline and may be a read error. This chain uses TRBV19 with TRBJ2-3; D uncertain. CDR1 and CDR2 (germline): LNHDA, SQIVND (reference sequence). This CDR3 has 12 amino acids. The CDR3 region has the DNA TGTGCCGGTAGCACGTCCACAGATACGCAGTATTTT. This sequence encodes CAGSTSTDTQYF.

Comments on this clonotype: The missing conserved phenylalanine or tryptophan at the end of this CDR3 makes a read error likely. The DNA is omitted, as the CDR3 cannot be located on it reliably, and the CDR3 follows TCRdb's listing. The CDR3 spells CASSSTPL. The V call is TRBV7-3, the J call TRBJ1-6. The CDR3 has 8 amino acids, counting both end residues. Per the germline V gene, CDR1 is SGHTA and CDR2 is FQGTGA.

This clonotype was counted many times. V is TRBV28 and J is TRBJ1-5; 8 bases agree with TRBD1. In germline, CDR1 is MDHEN, CDR2 SYDVKM. The CDR3 is 15 amino acids. V was pared by 6 bases and J by 1 base, with 5 bases of the junction left unmatched. As DNA, the CDR3 is TGTGCCAGCAGCGGACAGGGTTTCAGCAATCAGCCCCAGCATTTT. It translates to CASSGQGFSNQPQHF.

In its sample, this clonotype was seen many times. The J gene is TRBJ2-5, the V gene TRBV12-3 or TRBV12-4; D is uncertain. The CDR3 spans 14 residues. The V and J ends lost 2 bases and 4 bases respectively, with 11 bases between them. CDR3 sequence reads: CASSLTVRLETQYF. The CDR3 DNA is TGTGCCAGCAGTTTAACAGTGAGGCTAGAGACCCAGTACTTC.

This clonotype was recorded at least ten times. The rearrangement uses TRBV5-1 and TRBJ2-6; no definite D call. There are 14 residues in the CDR3. The germline V gene has CDR1 SGHRS and CDR2 YFSETQ. V was clipped by 3 bases and J by 0 bases, with 4 bases between them. The CDR3 loop is CASSSDSGANVLTF. CDR3 nucleotides: TGCGCCAGCAGCTCGGACTCTGGGGCCAACGTCCTGACTTTC.

Worth noting for this clonotype: A read error is likely, as this CDR3 ends without the conserved phenylalanine or tryptophan. No DNA is shown, since the ends of the CDR3 on it are uncertain; the CDR3 is the one TCRdb lists. The chain carries TRBV12-3 or TRBV12-4 and TRBJ1-2; the DNA was not compared with TRBD1, the D call given in the table. The CDR3 is 12 amino acids long, termini counted. This CDR3 is CASSPQSQGGVL.

The table lists this clonotype with many counts. The rearrangement uses TRBV7-9 and TRBJ2-2; unclear D gene. The CDR3 runs to 16 residues. V lost 5 bases, J lost 4 bases, and 17 bases lay in between. In germline, CDR1 is SEHNR, CDR2 FQNEAQ (reference sequence). The CDR3 nucleotides are TGTGCCAGCAGCCGTGTGGGTAGCCGAACCACCGGGGAGCTGTTTTTT. It is translated as CASSRVGSRTTGELFF.

The CDR3: CASSGQGTGRYPLHF. CDR3 in DNA: TGTGCCAGCAGTGGACAGGGGACAGGGCGTTACCCCCTCCACTTT. The chain has TRBV25-1 and TRBJ1-6; TRBD1 matches at 9 bases. The V gene's germline CDR1 is MGHDK and CDR2 SYGVNS. The CDR3 totals 15 residues. V shed 4 bases, J shed 13 bases, and the junction held 11 bases outside the gene matches.

This clonotype came up many times. This sequence joins TRBV27 and TRBJ1-1; D not certain. CDR1 and CDR2 from the germline V gene are MNHEY and SMNVEV (reference sequence). V lost 5 bases and J 0 bases, leaving 13 bases between the germline ends. The CDR3 loop spans 15 amino acids. CDR3 DNA: TGTGCCAGCAGTGGATACAGTGGAATGAACACTGAAGCTTTCTTT. This codes for CASSGYSGMNTEAFF.

The V gene is TRBV7-9, the J gene TRBJ2-5, with D possibly matching TRBD2 (5 bases). Trimming pared 1 base from V and 0 bases from J, leaving 6 bases between. Germline assignment: CDR1 SEHNR and CDR2 FQNEAQ (reference sequence). CDR3 length: 14 amino acids. CDR3 residues: CASSLEEDQETQYF. Written as DNA, the CDR3 is TGTGCCAGCAGCTTAGAGGAGGACCAAGAGACCCAGTACTTC.

V usage is TRBV19 and J usage is TRBJ1-2; 8 bases are shared with TRBD1. After removal of 5 bases from V and 7 bases from J, the junction contained 9 bases not matched to a gene. The CDR3 runs 14 residues. Per the germline V gene, CDR1 is LNHDA and CDR2 is SQIVND (reference sequence). CDR3 DNA: TGTGCCAGTAGTGTTGACAGGGGACCTGCTGGCTACACCTTC. Amino acid sequence: CASSVDRGPAGYTF.

This clonotype was seen ten or more times. The rearrangement links TRBV14 to TRBJ2-2; TRBD2 is a possible D gene (6 bases). Trimming pared 0 bases from V and 4 bases from J, leaving 12 bases between. Germline CDR1 reads SGHDN; CDR2 reads FVKESK. The CDR3 totals 16 residues. The CDR3 DNA is TGTGCCAGCAGCCAAGACCTAGCGTTGGGCACCGGGGAGCTGTTTTTT. It translates to CASSQDLALGTGELFF.

This chain links TRBV2 with TRBJ1-2; D is ambiguous. Germline values: CDR1 SNHLY, CDR2 FYNNEI. CDR3 length: 14 residues. V lost 7 bases and J 4 bases, leaving 16 bases between the germline ends. Written as DNA, the CDR3 is TGTGCCAGCAAGCGGGAGGGCCGGGGCTATGGCTACACCTTC. It encodes CASKREGRGYGYTF.

As for this clonotype: A read error may be the cause here, since a much bigger clone is one base away. V is TRBV28 and J is TRBJ1-5; no definite D call. CDR1 is MDHEN, CDR2 SYDVKM, per germline. The CDR3 is 13 amino acids. The CDR3 DNA reads as TGTGCCGGCAGCCGGGGAGTCAATCAGCCCCAGCATTTT. Translating gives CAGSRGVNQPQHF.

This clonotype has a count of ten or more. The V call is TRBV12-3 or TRBV12-4, the J call TRBJ2-2, with TRBD1 as a possible D gene (6 bases). Trimming removed 6 bases from V and 2 bases from J, with 16 bases in between. The CDR3 is 16 residues long. In DNA, the CDR3 is TGTGCCAGCAGCACCGGGCAGGGGTCCAACACCGGGGAGCTGTTTTTT. Translated, it gives CASSTGQGSNTGELFF.

The sample holds many counts of this clonotype. V gene TRBV19 combines with J gene TRBJ1-2; D is unclear. V lost 7 bases to trimming and J lost 1 base, with 16 bases between them. Germline CDR1 is LNHDA and CDR2 is SQIVND (reference sequence). CDR3 length: 15 residues. This chain's CDR3 is CASNSRRRINYGYTF. Here the CDR3 DNA reads TGTGCCAGTAACAGCCGCCGGCGGATTAACTATGGCTACACCTTC.

About this clonotype itself: The junction does not match germline at one end; this may be a read error. The rearrangement uses TRBV10-3 and TRBJ1-2; 7 bases line up with TRBD1. CDR1 and CDR2 from the germline V gene are ENHRY and SYGVKD. This CDR3 has 15 residues. CDR3: CAISYSEGAAYGYAF. CDR3 bases: TGTGCCATCAGTTACTCGGAGGGGGCGGCCTATGGCTACGCCTTC.

This sequence joins TRBV15 and TRBJ1-4, with 7 bases identical to TRBD1. CDR3 length: 16 residues. The V and J ends lost 1 base and 3 bases, in that order; junction bases with no gene match: 5. Per the germline V gene, CDR1 is LNHNV and CDR2 is YYDKDF (reference sequence). CDR3 protein: CATSRAPGQPNEKLFF. The CDR3 DNA reads as TGTGCCACCAGCAGAGCCCCGGGACAGCCTAATGAAAAACTGTTTTTT.

The V call is TRBV2, the J call TRBJ1-1; D gene ambiguous. CDR1 and CDR2 (germline): SNHLY, FYNNEI. The CDR3 consists of 12 residues. The V and J ends lost 7 bases and 2 bases respectively, with 8 bases between them. This CDR3 is CASIELNTEAFF. The DNA for the CDR3 is TGTGCCAGCATTGAGCTAAACACTGAAGCTTTCTTT.

The rearrangement uses TRBV25-1 and TRBJ1-1, with unresolved D. This CDR3 region has 14 residues. In germline, CDR1 is MGHDK, CDR2 SYGVNS. V gave up 2 bases and J gave up 4 bases, with 11 bases separating them. The CDR3 sequence is CASSENLVGTEAFF. CDR3 sequence (DNA): TGTGCCAGCAGTGAAAATTTGGTGGGCACTGAAGCTTTCTTT.

DNA of the CDR3: TGTGCCATCAGTGAGCGTAGCGGGTACACGAACACCGGGGAGCTGTTTTTT. Translation gives CAISERSGYTNTGELFF. The chain employs TRBV10-3 and TRBJ2-2, with 7 nucleotides matching TRBD2. After removal of 2 bases from V and 0 bases from J, the junction contained 6 bases not matched to a gene. This CDR3 spans 17 amino acids. Per the germline V gene, CDR1 is ENHRY and CDR2 is SYGVKD.

Points on this clonotype: A much larger clone lies a single base off, so this may be a read error. The chain employs TRBV6-2 or TRBV6-3 and TRBJ1-3; D is unresolved. CDR3 length: 14 residues. CDR1 is MNHEY, CDR2 SVGEGT, per germline. CDR3 loop: CASSSGSRKNTVYF. The DNA for the CDR3 is TGTGCCAGCAGTTCCGGGTCGAGGAAAAACACCGTATATTTT.

This clonotype was seen ten or more times. This sequence joins TRBV12-3 or TRBV12-4 and TRBJ2-7; TRBD2 is a possible D gene (5 bases). CDR3 length equals 12 residues. The V gene lost 2 bases and the J gene lost 4 bases, with 6 bases spanning the gap. The CDR3 region is CASSLRGYEQYF. The CDR3 DNA is TGTGCCAGCAGTTTACGGGGTTACGAGCAGTACTTC.